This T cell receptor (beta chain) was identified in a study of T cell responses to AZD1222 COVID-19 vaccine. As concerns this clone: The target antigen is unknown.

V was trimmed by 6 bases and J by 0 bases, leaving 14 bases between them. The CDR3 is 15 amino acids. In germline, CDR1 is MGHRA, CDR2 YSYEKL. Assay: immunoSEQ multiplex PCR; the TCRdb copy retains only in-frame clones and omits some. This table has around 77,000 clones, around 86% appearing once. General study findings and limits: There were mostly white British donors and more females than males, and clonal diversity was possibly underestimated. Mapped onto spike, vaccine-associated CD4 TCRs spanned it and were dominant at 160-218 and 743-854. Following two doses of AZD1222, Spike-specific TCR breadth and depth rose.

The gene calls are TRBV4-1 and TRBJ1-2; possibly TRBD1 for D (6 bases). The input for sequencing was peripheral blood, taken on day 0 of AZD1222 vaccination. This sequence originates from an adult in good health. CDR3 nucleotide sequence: TGCGCCAGCAGACCTCGACAGGAACCTAACTATGGCTACACCTTC. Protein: CASRPRQEPNYGYTF.